These 12 T cell receptor beta chains came from one sample sequenced in a study of cytomegalovirus exposure and HLA in healthy donors. The study ran its PCR with 60 Vbeta and 13 Jbeta primers. Data came from immunoSEQ multiplex PCR; TCRdb stores just in-frame clones and leaves some out. The data hold about 260,000 clones, with 65% to 85% observed a single time. Sequencing used PBMCs. The receptors originated from a female donor in good health and CMV-seronegative.

The chain carries TRBV2 and TRBJ1-3, with 9 bases identical to TRBD1. Germline CDR1 reads SNHLY; CDR2 reads FYNNEI. V gave up 5 bases and J gave up 1 base; unmatched junction bases: 3. The CDR3 has 15 residues. The CDR3 coding sequence is TGTGCCAGCAGTCCAGGGACAGGGTCTGGAAACACCATATATTTT. Translation gives CASSPGTGSGNTIYF. Together with reference TRBV2 and TRBJ1-3, the CDR3 gives the full variable domain: EPEVTQTPSHQVTQMGQEVILRCVPISNHLYFYWYRQILGQKVEFLVSFYNNEISEKSEIFDDQFSVERPDGSNFTLKIRSTKLEDSAMYFCASSPGTGSGNTIYFGEGSWLTVV.

This clone occurred a few times. This chain links TRBV15 with TRBJ2-3; 9 bases line up with TRBD1. Trimming cost V 5 bases and J 1 base; bases outside gene matches: 4. This CDR3 contains 15 residues. CDR1 and CDR2 from the germline V gene are LNHNV and YYDKDF (reference sequence). This CDR3 reads CATSPRTGGTDTQYF. In DNA, the CDR3 is TGTGCCACCAGCCCCCGGACAGGGGGCACAGATACGCAGTATTTT.

The chain combines TRBV2 with TRBJ2-1, with 9 bases matching TRBD1. The length of the CDR3 is 11 residues. Trimming removed 11 bases from V and 6 bases from J; junction bases left unmatched: 2. Germline V gene lookup returns CDR1 SNHLY and CDR2 FYNNEI. The CDR3 region is CAGTGINEQFF. For the CDR3, the DNA is TGTGCCGGGACAGGGATCAATGAGCAGTTCTTC.

The rearrangement links TRBV20-1 to TRBJ2-5; D call uncertain. The germline CDR1 and CDR2 sequences are DFQATT and SNEGSKA (reference sequence). The V and J ends lost 3 bases and 1 base respectively, with 3 bases between them. There are 11 residues in the CDR3. CDR3 loop: CSARSQETQYF. The CDR3 DNA is TGCAGTGCTAGGAGCCAAGAGACCCAGTACTTC.

V and J are TRBV16 and TRBJ2-7, with 7 bases aligning to TRBD1. Germline V gene lookup returns CDR1 KGHSY and CDR2 FQNENV. V lost 4 bases and J lost 6; bases outside the gene matches: 9. The CDR3 runs 14 residues. CDR3 in DNA: TGTGCCAGCAGCCCGGGACAGCTGGGCCGCGAGCAGTACTTC. Residues: CASSPGQLGREQYF.

The chain uses TRBV28 and TRBJ1-2, with a possible D match to TRBD1 (6 bases). Germline CDR1 is MDHEN and CDR2 is SYDVKM. V was trimmed by 3 bases and J by 5 bases, leaving 10 bases between them. This CDR3 has 13 residues. CDR3 sequence reads: CASSFRGKYGYTF. CDR3 nucleotides: TGTGCCAGCAGTTTTAGGGGGAAATATGGCTACACCTTC.

The chain combines TRBV6-5 with TRBJ1-2; D call uncertain. V lost 4 bases and J lost 7, with 19 bases in between. This CDR3 has 15 amino acids. CDR1 and CDR2 from the germline V gene are MNHEY and SVGAGI. The DNA of the CDR3 is TGTGCCAGCAGTTCCCCCCGAGGGAGAGATGCTGGCTACACCTTC. Translated: CASSSPRGRDAGYTF.

The chain employs TRBV7-3 and TRBJ2-1, with a possible D match to TRBD1 (5 bases). The CDR3 covers 13 residues. V lost 1 base and J lost 10, with 11 bases in between. The germline V gene encodes CDR1 SGHTA and CDR2 FQGTGA. The CDR3 loop reads CASSLRGTGEQFF. CDR3 DNA sequence: TGTGCCAGCAGCTTAAGGGGCACTGGGGAGCAGTTCTTC.

V gene TRBV5-4 combines with J gene TRBJ2-1; TRBD2 aligns across 16 bases. The CDR3 spans 17 residues. V trimming: 0 bases; J trimming: 9 bases; junction bases outside the gene matches: 6. CDR1 SGHNT and CDR2 YYREEE come from the germline V gene (reference sequence). CDR3 residues: CASSLGGLAGGLGEQFF. The DNA for the CDR3 is TGTGCCAGCAGCTTGGGGGGACTAGCGGGAGGGCTAGGTGAGCAGTTCTTC.

This chain uses TRBV11-1 with TRBJ1-1, with 8 bases that match TRBD1. Germline CDR1 SGHAT, CDR2 FQDESV (reference sequence). The CDR3 totals 15 residues. V shed 1 base, J shed 10 bases, and the junction held 11 bases outside the gene matches. Here the CDR3 DNA reads TGTGCCAGCAGCTTAGGAAGGGGACAGGAGTATAGAGCTTTCTTT. Translation gives CASSLGRGQEYRAFF.

The chain has TRBV27 and TRBJ2-1, with a possible D match to TRBD1 (5 bases). The CDR3 length is 14 residues. V lost 5 bases and J lost 7, with 15 bases in between. The V gene's germline CDR1 is MNHEY and CDR2 SMNVEV (reference sequence). DNA for the CDR3: TGTGCCAGCAGTCCAGGGTTACGTCGGAATGAGCAGTTCTTC. It translates to CASSPGLRRNEQFF.

The chain links TRBV11-1 to TRBJ1-2; no reliable D call. Trimming removed 3 bases at V and 7 bases at J, with 15 bases between. CDR3 length equals 14 residues. Germline values: CDR1 SGHAT, CDR2 FQDESV (reference sequence). DNA for the CDR3: TGTGCCAGCAGCTTTTCCGGAGGAACAGCTGGCTACACCTTC. This sequence encodes CASSFSGGTAGYTF.